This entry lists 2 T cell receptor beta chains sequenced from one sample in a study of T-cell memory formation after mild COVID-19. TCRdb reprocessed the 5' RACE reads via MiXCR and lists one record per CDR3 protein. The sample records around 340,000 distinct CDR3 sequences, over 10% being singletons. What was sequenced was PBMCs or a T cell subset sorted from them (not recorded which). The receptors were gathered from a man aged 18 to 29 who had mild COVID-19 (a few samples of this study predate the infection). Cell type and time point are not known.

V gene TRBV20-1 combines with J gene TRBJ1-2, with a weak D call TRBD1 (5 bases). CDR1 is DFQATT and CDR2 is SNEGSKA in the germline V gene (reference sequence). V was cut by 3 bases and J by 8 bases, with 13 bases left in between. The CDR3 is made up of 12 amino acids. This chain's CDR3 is CSASLGRGGYTF. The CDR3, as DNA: TGCAGTGCTAGCCTGGGGCGCGGAGGCTACACCTTC.

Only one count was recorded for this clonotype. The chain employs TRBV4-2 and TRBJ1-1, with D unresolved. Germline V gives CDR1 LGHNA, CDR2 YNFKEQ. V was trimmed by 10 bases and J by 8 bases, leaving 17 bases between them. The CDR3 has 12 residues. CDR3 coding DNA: TGTGCCATCGCGGACGATAGAGGCGAAGCTTTCTTT. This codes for CAIADDRGEAFF.